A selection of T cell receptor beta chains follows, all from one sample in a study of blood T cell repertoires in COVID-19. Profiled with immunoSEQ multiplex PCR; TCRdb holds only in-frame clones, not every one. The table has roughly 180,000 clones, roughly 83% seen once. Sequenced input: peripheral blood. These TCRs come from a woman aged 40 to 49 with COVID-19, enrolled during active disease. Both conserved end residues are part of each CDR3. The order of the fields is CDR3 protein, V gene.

cdr3_aa: CASSSAHDRVYPPWNQPQHF; v_call: TRBV21-1
cdr3_aa: CASSPRTGSPIMNTEAFF; v_call: TRBV18
cdr3_aa: CASSGRDRGGNTEAFF; v_call: TRBV5-1
cdr3_aa: CASSGTGISYGYTF; v_call: TRBV7-9
cdr3_aa: CASSQDLRVYGYTF; v_call: TRBV4-1
cdr3_aa: CASRPHTGFVTEAFF; v_call: TRBV7-2
cdr3_aa: CASSFGGANEKLFF; v_call: TRBV28
cdr3_aa: CASSLDGGTEAFF; v_call: TRBV7-7
cdr3_aa: CASSASGTAGYEQYF; v_call: TRBV7-9
cdr3_aa: CASSFVGQGVNYGYTF; v_call: TRBV28
cdr3_aa: CASSYPTSGDYNEQFF; v_call: TRBV6-5
cdr3_aa: CASSQVGGARTEAFF; v_call: TRBV3-1/TRBV3-2
cdr3_aa: CASSETGFGTGVTTNEKLFF; v_call: TRBV10-2
cdr3_aa: CASSGRARGLDGYTF; v_call: TRBV18
cdr3_aa: CASSQRGGITEAFF; v_call: TRBV14
cdr3_aa: CASSEATNQETQYF; v_call: TRBV2
cdr3_aa: CASSLNQGYGYTF; v_call: TRBV7-3
cdr3_aa: CASSYSGLAGQYF; v_call: TRBV6-5
cdr3_aa: CASSLGRAVSPLHF; v_call: TRBV27
cdr3_aa: CASSGRTGYNEQFF; v_call: TRBV19
cdr3_aa: CASQTSRYLNSPLHF; v_call: TRBV6-5
cdr3_aa: CASTRTGGGEKLFF; v_call: TRBV6-5
cdr3_aa: CASSPLSGAGPRNTEAFF; v_call: TRBV18
cdr3_aa: CASSDGSGTADEQYF; v_call: TRBV6-4
cdr3_aa: CASRGGQGIYEQYF; v_call: TRBV6-5
cdr3_aa: CASSAQGMNTEAFF; v_call: TRBV14
cdr3_aa: CASSSGTGRSDTQYF; v_call: TRBV7-7
cdr3_aa: CASSLVGQGLGEKLFF; v_call: TRBV5-1
cdr3_aa: CASSEAEDRAYEQYF; v_call: TRBV6-1
cdr3_aa: CASSPRRDQETQYF; v_call: TRBV18
cdr3_aa: CASSPDGSSYNEQFF; v_call: TRBV6-5
cdr3_aa: CASSPGDYGYTF; v_call: TRBV18